Each of the 31 T cell receptor beta chains below was sequenced from the same sample in a study of blood T cell repertoires in COVID-19. The table came from immunoSEQ multiplex PCR; TCRdb's copy has only in-frame clones and leaves some out. The sample contains 68,000 or so clones, 87% of which appear only once. Input material: peripheral blood. The receptors shown here come from a man between 45 and 60 years old with active COVID-19.

This CDR3 is CASSLSGGEKTQYF. CDR3 nucleotide sequence: TGTGCCAGCAGTTTATCTGGCGGGGAAAAGACCCAGTACTTC. This chain uses TRBV27 with TRBJ2-5, with D possibly being TRBD2 (6 bases). This CDR3 spans 14 amino acids. Trimming took 0 bases from V and 6 from J, leaving 11 bases between them. Germline V gene data show CDR1 as MNHEY and CDR2 as SMNVEV (reference sequence).

The chain recombines TRBV27 with TRBJ2-3, with a possible D match to TRBD2 (6 bases). In germline, CDR1 is MNHEY, CDR2 SMNVEV (reference sequence). Trimming took 5 bases from V and 5 from J, leaving 11 bases between them. This CDR3 comprises 13 residues. CDR3: CASSLRRGDTQYF. The CDR3 DNA is TGTGCCAGCAGTCTGCGGCGGGGAGATACGCAGTATTTT.

This sequence joins TRBV19 and TRBJ1-5; tentatively, D is TRBD1 (5 bases). V lost 6 bases to trimming and J lost 1 base, with 13 bases between them. Germline V gives CDR1 LNHDA, CDR2 SQIVND (reference sequence). The CDR3 length is 15 residues. Written as DNA, the CDR3 is TGTGCCAGTAGATTCCAGACAGCCAGCAATCAGCCCCAGCATTTT. It is translated as CASRFQTASNQPQHF.

The chain couples TRBV11-2 to TRBJ2-2; D perhaps matches TRBD2 (5 bases). Trimming removed 5 bases at V and 7 bases at J, with 14 bases between. Germline values: CDR1 SGHAT, CDR2 FQNNGV. The CDR3 is 14 amino acids. The CDR3 loop is CASSDRARGGELFF. The CDR3 DNA reads as TGTGCCAGCAGCGACCGGGCACGGGGCGGGGAGCTGTTTTTT.

The chain recombines TRBV6-5 with TRBJ1-2; 11 bases are shared with TRBD1. CDR1 is MNHEY, CDR2 SVGAGI, per germline. The CDR3 runs 15 residues. V lost 4 bases to trimming and J lost 2 bases; unmatched junction nucleotides: 3. The CDR3 sequence: CASSSGQGVNYGYTF. CDR3 DNA: TGTGCCAGCAGTTCGGGACAGGGGGTGAACTATGGCTACACCTTC.

The chain recombines TRBV9 with TRBJ2-1; 8 nucleotides align to TRBD2. The CDR3 totals 13 residues. Trimming removed 4 bases from V and 9 bases from J; junction bases left unmatched: 6. Germline CDR1 is SGDLS and CDR2 is YYNGEE. CDR3 protein: CASSPGGAGEQFF. The CDR3 nucleotides read TGTGCCAGCAGCCCCGGGGGGGCCGGTGAGCAGTTCTTC.

The chain combines TRBV28 with TRBJ1-5; no clear D. The CDR3 loop spans 15 amino acids. Germline V CDR1 and CDR2: MDHEN, SYDVKM. Trimming removed 9 bases from V and 8 bases from J, with 23 bases in between. The CDR3 coding sequence is TGTGCCAGTCACGGAGGGAGCAATCCCCAAGAGCCCCAGCATTTT. It yields the protein CASHGGSNPQEPQHF.

The J gene is TRBJ2-3, the V gene TRBV9; perhaps TRBD1 as D (6 bases). This CDR3 spans 15 amino acids. V dropped 2 bases and J dropped 4 bases, with 14 bases sitting between them. Looked up from germline, CDR1 is SGDLS and CDR2 is YYNGEE. DNA of the CDR3: TGTGCCAGCAGCGTTGTTCAGGGGCGGGCAGATACGCAGTATTTT. This encodes CASSVVQGRADTQYF.

This chain links TRBV30 with TRBJ2-7; tentatively, D is TRBD2 (6 bases). CDR1 is GTSNPN, CDR2 SVGIG, per germline (reference sequence). CDR3 length equals 12 residues. Trimming cost V 5 bases and J 3 bases, with 11 bases left between them. The CDR3 loop is CAWVRGSYEQYF. CDR3 bases: TGTGCCTGGGTACGGGGGAGCTACGAGCAGTACTTC. Drawing the rest from reference TRBV30 and TRBJ2-7, the complete variable domain is SQTIHQWPATLVQPVGSPLSLECTVEGTSNPNLYWYRQAAGRGLQLLFYSVGIGQISSEVPQNLSASRPQDRQFILSSKKLLLSDSGFYLCAWVRGSYEQYFGPGTRLTVT.

This sequence joins TRBV7-8 and TRBJ2-1; 13 bases line up with TRBD2. Germline V gene sequence: CDR1 SGHVS, CDR2 FQNEAQ. CDR3 length: 15 amino acids. V lost 4 bases, J lost 5 bases, and 2 bases stayed unmatched. The CDR3 reads CASSSGLAGHNEQFF. The CDR3 DNA reads TGTGCCAGCAGCTCGGGACTAGCGGGGCACAATGAGCAGTTCTTC.

The chain links TRBV4-2 to TRBJ2-1, with D possibly TRBD1 on 5 matching bases. V was cut by 6 bases and J by 7 bases, with 10 bases left in between. This CDR3 comprises 12 residues. Germline CDR1 is LGHNA and CDR2 is YNFKEQ. The CDR3 DNA is TGTGCCAGCAGTCCTAAGGGGAATGAGCAGTTCTTC. It yields the protein CASSPKGNEQFF.

This clone was observed once. The chain uses TRBV7-2 and TRBJ2-7; tentative D call: TRBD2 (6 bases). This CDR3 is built from 14 residues. Per germline, CDR1 SGHTA and CDR2 FQGNSA. Trimming pared 5 bases from V and 6 bases from J, leaving 17 bases between. Written as DNA, the CDR3 is TGTGCCAGCAGCCAGAAGAGGTCCGGGGGCGAGCAGTACTTC. Translated: CASSQKRSGGEQYF.

The chain uses TRBV6-5 and TRBJ1-4, with D hard to call. This CDR3 region has 13 residues. Germline CDR1 and CDR2: MNHEY and SVGAGI. V lost 5 bases and J 1 base, leaving 5 bases between the germline ends. CDR3 protein: CASSRVTNEKLFF. In DNA form, the CDR3 reads TGTGCCAGCAGTCGGGTAACTAATGAAAAACTGTTTTTT.

The genes are TRBV25-1 and TRBJ1-1; D might be TRBD1 (6 bases). CDR1 is MGHDK, CDR2 SYGVNS, per germline. This CDR3 spans 17 amino acids. Trimming stripped 8 bases from V and 3 bases from J, with 25 bases between. Written as DNA, the CDR3 is TGTGCCAGCTCCCCCTTTGAGGGGGGGCGCATGGACACTGAAGCTTTCTTT. Translating gives CASSPFEGGRMDTEAFF.

This sequence joins TRBV2 and TRBJ2-1, with 9 bases lining up with TRBD1. The ends lost 1 base at V and 6 bases at J; junction bases unmatched: 7. CDR1 is SNHLY and CDR2 is FYNNEI in the germline V gene. The CDR3 extends over 16 amino acids. The CDR3 nucleotides are TGTGCCAGCAGTGAAGTGAGGGACAGGGCCTCCAATGAGCAGTTCTTC. Protein: CASSEVRDRASNEQFF.

This chain uses TRBV19 with TRBJ1-5; D gene unclear. Trimming left V 1 base short and J 0 bases short, with 10 bases between. Germline assignment: CDR1 LNHDA and CDR2 SQIVND (reference sequence). The CDR3 is 16 residues long. CDR3 DNA sequence: TGTGCCAGTAGTATAGTACTCCTCTATAGCAATCAGCCCCAGCATTTT. Its translation: CASSIVLLYSNQPQHF.

The J gene is TRBJ2-5, the V gene TRBV9; TRBD2 matches at 13 bases. This CDR3 contains 16 residues. Germline trimming cut 4 bases from V and 4 bases from J; bases unmatched to any gene: 7. CDR1 and CDR2 (germline): SGDLS, YYNGEE. The CDR3 spells CASSSMGLAGPETQYF. The CDR3 DNA is TGTGCCAGCAGCTCTATGGGACTAGCGGGGCCAGAGACCCAGTACTTC.

This CDR3 reads CASSPPWDRPWGNTIYF. The CDR3 nucleotides are TGTGCCAGCTCACCACCCTGGGACAGGCCCTGGGGAAACACCATATATTTT. The V gene is TRBV18, the J gene TRBJ1-3, with 8 positions matching TRBD1. Germline CDR1 and CDR2: KGHSH and LQKENI. CDR3 length: 17 residues. J lost 4 bases, V lost 0 bases, and 8 bases had no gene match.

This rearrangement joins TRBV6-1 to TRBJ2-5; 8 nucleotides line up with TRBD1. Germline lookup yields CDR1 MNHNS and CDR2 SASEGT. This CDR3 spans 16 amino acids. V gave up 4 bases and J gave up 4 bases; unmatched junction bases: 11. The CDR3 reads CASSVAGGAWVETQYF. The CDR3 coding sequence is TGTGCCAGCAGTGTCGCAGGGGGCGCTTGGGTAGAGACCCAGTACTTC.

This clone was found a few times. The chain has TRBV6-1 and TRBJ2-7; TRBD1 matches 7 bases. The CDR3 is made up of 15 amino acids. The trim removed 2 bases at V and 3 bases at J, leaving 7 bases unmatched. From germline, CDR1 is MNHNS and CDR2 SASEGT. The CDR3 is CASSEYRGDYYEQYF. CDR3 nucleotide sequence: TGTGCCAGCAGTGAATACAGGGGCGATTACTACGAGCAGTACTTC.

This clone turned up a few times. The chain is built from TRBV4-2 and TRBJ1-5; tentative D call: TRBD1 (6 bases). V lost 1 base, J lost 2 bases, and 9 bases lay in between. Germline V gene lookup returns CDR1 LGHNA and CDR2 YNFKEQ. CDR3 length equals 15 residues. CDR3 coding DNA: TGTGCCAGCAGCCAAGTACAGGGAGGCAATCAGCCCCAGCATTTT. It translates to CASSQVQGGNQPQHF.

The chain has TRBV4-2 and TRBJ1-1; D may be TRBD1 (5 bases). CDR1 is LGHNA, CDR2 YNFKEQ, per germline. The CDR3 has 15 residues. Between the trimmed V and J ends, which lost 1 base and 4 bases, there was a span of 13 bases. The chain's CDR3 is CASSQVQGPGTEAFF. The CDR3 DNA sequence: TGTGCCAGCAGCCAAGTGCAGGGCCCGGGCACTGAAGCTTTCTTT.

V usage is TRBV28 and J usage is TRBJ1-1, with a weak D call TRBD1 (6 bases). Germline assignment: CDR1 MDHEN and CDR2 SYDVKM. V lost 7 bases to trimming and J lost 4 bases, with 13 bases between them. The CDR3 has 13 amino acids. Here the CDR3 DNA reads TGTGCCAGCAAAACGACAGGCCTCACTGAAGCTTTCTTT. Translating it yields CASKTTGLTEAFF.

The chain combines TRBV19 with TRBJ2-4, with a possible D match to TRBD2 (5 bases). Trimming pared 2 bases from V and 6 bases from J, leaving 14 bases between. CDR3 length: 15 amino acids. Germline V gene sequence: CDR1 LNHDA, CDR2 SQIVND (reference sequence). CDR3 loop: CASSIPTSGRNIQYF. CDR3 nucleotides: TGTGCCAGTAGTATACCGACCTCTGGGAGAAACATTCAGTACTTC.

V usage is TRBV6-5 and J usage is TRBJ2-1; 9 bases align to TRBD2. With V trimmed by 5 bases and J by 3 bases, 2 bases remained unmatched. Germline V CDR1 and CDR2: MNHEY, SVGAGI. The CDR3 covers 14 residues. The CDR3 region is CASSLSGGYNEQFF. The CDR3 DNA is TGTGCCAGCAGTCTTAGCGGGGGCTACAATGAGCAGTTCTTC.

CDR3 residues: CATSMGQSNYEQYF. CDR3 bases: TGTGCCACCTCCATGGGACAGTCGAACTACGAGCAGTACTTC. The chain couples TRBV19 to TRBJ2-7, with 7 bases fitting TRBD1. With V trimmed by 10 bases and J by 3 bases, 12 bases remained unmatched. CDR3 size: 14 residues. Germline lookup yields CDR1 LNHDA and CDR2 SQIVND (reference sequence).

The chain employs TRBV5-1 and TRBJ2-1; TRBD2 agrees at 16 bases. J gave up 8 bases and V 4 bases, and 9 bases lay outside the gene matches. Germline V gene sequence: CDR1 SGHRS, CDR2 YFSETQ. This CDR3 is 17 amino acids long. As DNA, the CDR3 is TGCGCCAGCAGCCGGGGACTAGCGGGAGGGCCGTTCCATGAGCAGTTCTTC. As protein: CASSRGLAGGPFHEQFF.

The chain is built from TRBV28 and TRBJ1-1; TRBD1 is a possible D gene (6 bases). This CDR3 contains 16 residues. Germline CDR1 MDHEN, CDR2 SYDVKM. V lost 6 bases to trimming and J lost 1 base, with 18 bases between them. The CDR3 region has the DNA TGTGCCAGCAGGGCTAAGCGGACAGCTCGGAACACTGAAGCTTTCTTT. It codes for CASRAKRTARNTEAFF.

This chain uses TRBV6-5 with TRBJ2-3; D unclear. This CDR3 spans 16 amino acids. CDR1 is MNHEY and CDR2 is SVGAGI in the germline V gene. The V end lost 0 bases, the J end lost 1 base, and 11 bases lay between the germline ends. The CDR3 sequence: CASSYSAAVGTDTQYF. In DNA form, the CDR3 reads TGTGCCAGCAGTTACTCGGCCGCAGTCGGCACAGATACGCAGTATTTT.

In DNA form, the CDR3 reads TGTGCCAGCAGCTCCTACAGGGGGCTTGTGAACACTGAAGCTTTCTTT. As protein: CASSSYRGLVNTEAFF. The chain carries TRBV7-9 and TRBJ1-1, with 9 nucleotides matching TRBD1. The ends lost 4 bases at V and 0 bases at J; junction bases unmatched: 6. The CDR3 covers 16 residues. Germline V gene sequence: CDR1 SEHNR, CDR2 FQNEAQ (reference sequence).

The CDR3 DNA is TGCAGTGCTAGTGGGACTAGCGGCGAGGGGACCGGGGAGCTGTTTTTT. This translates into CSASGTSGEGTGELFF. This chain links TRBV20-1 with TRBJ2-2; 11 nucleotides match TRBD2. Germline lookup yields CDR1 DFQATT and CDR2 SNEGSKA (reference sequence). CDR3 length: 16 residues. V was pared by 3 bases and J by 5 bases, with 8 bases of the junction left unmatched.